This record looks at one T cell receptor beta chain sequence and its context. Antigen unknown. The germline V gene encodes CDR1 SGHNT and CDR2 YYREEE (reference sequence). The V and J ends lost 0 bases and 1 base respectively, with 10 bases between them. This CDR3 spans 15 amino acids. These data originate in a study of long-term antiretroviral therapy in people with HIV. The assay, immunoSEQ v3.0, was run at survey level. Using immunoSEQ multiplex PCR, the repertoire was profiled, and TCRdb retains in-frame clones only, with some absent. Among 26,000 or so clones listed, over 70% were seen once. Points from the study as a whole: Pre-ART expanded TRB clones stayed dominant throughout, though often decreasing after ART. On ART adherence, viral resistance or therapy changes, no data were available.

The chain couples TRBV5-4 to TRBJ1-1, with D possibly being TRBD1 (5 bases). The receptor comes from a man between 18 and 29 years old with HIV. The source was unsorted PBMCs, collected 3 years after starting antiretroviral therapy. This CDR3 reads CASSLADSGNTEAFF. In DNA form, the CDR3 reads TGTGCCAGCAGCTTGGCCGACAGTGGGAACACTGAAGCTTTCTTT.